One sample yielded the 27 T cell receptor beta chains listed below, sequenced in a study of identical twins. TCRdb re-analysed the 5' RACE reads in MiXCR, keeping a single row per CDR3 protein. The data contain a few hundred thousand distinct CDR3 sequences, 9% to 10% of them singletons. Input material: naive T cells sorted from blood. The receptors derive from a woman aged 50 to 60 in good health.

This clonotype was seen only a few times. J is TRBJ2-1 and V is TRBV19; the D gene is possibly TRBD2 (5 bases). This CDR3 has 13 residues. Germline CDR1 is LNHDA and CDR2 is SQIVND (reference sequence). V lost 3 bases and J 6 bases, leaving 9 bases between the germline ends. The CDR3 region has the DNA TGTGCCAGTAGTATCGGACTCACCAATGAGCAGTTCTTC. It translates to CASSIGLTNEQFF.

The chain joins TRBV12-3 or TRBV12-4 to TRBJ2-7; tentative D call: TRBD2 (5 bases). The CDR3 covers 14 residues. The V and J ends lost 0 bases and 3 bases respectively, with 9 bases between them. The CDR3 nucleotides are TGTGCCAGCAGTTTAGCTCGGGGAAACTACGAGCAGTACTTC. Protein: CASSLARGNYEQYF.

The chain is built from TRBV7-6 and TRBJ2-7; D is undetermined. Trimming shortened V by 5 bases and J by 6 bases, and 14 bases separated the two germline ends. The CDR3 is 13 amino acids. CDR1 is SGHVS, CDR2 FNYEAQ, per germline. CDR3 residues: CASSPETIREQYF. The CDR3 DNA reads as TGTGCCAGCAGCCCCGAGACAATTCGCGAGCAGTACTTC.

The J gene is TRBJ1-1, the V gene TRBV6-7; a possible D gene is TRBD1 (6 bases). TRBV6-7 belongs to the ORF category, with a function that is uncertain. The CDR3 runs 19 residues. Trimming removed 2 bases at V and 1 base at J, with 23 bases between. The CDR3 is CASSYLLRGQHIKNTEAFF. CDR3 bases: TGTGCCAGCAGTTACCTCCTCAGGGGCCAACATATCAAGAACACTGAAGCTTTCTTT.

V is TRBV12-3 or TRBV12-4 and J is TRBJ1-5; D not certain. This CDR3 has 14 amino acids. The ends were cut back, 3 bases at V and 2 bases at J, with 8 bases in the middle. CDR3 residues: CASSLSQGNQPQHF. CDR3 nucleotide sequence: TGTGCCAGCAGTTTGAGCCAGGGCAATCAGCCCCAGCATTTT.

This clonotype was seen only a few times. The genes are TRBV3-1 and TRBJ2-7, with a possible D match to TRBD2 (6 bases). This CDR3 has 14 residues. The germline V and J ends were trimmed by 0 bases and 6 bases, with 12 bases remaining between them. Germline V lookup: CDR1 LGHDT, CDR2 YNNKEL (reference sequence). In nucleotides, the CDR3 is TGTGCCAGCAGCCAAGATTTAACTAGCTCCGAGCAGTACTTC. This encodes CASSQDLTSSEQYF.

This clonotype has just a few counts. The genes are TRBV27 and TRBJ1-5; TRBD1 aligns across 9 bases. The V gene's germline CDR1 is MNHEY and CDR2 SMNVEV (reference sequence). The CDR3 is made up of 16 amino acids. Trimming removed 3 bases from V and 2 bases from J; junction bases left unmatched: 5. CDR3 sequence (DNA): TGTGCCAGCAGTTTGGGACAGGGTAGCGGCAATCAGCCCCAGCATTTT. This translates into CASSLGQGSGNQPQHF.

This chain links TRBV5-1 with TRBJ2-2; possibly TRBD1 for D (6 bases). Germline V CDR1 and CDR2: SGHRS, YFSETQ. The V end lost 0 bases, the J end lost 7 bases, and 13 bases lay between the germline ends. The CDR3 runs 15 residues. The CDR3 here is CASSLVLGADGELFF. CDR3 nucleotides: TGCGCCAGCAGCTTGGTTCTGGGGGCGGACGGGGAGCTGTTTTTT.

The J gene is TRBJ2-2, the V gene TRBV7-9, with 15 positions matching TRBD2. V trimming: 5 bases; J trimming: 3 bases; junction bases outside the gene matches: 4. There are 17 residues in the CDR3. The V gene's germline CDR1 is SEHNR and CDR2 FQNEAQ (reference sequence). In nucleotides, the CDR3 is TGTGCCAGCAGCCGGACTAGCGGGAGGGAGGACACCGGGGAGCTGTTTTTT. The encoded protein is CASSRTSGREDTGELFF.

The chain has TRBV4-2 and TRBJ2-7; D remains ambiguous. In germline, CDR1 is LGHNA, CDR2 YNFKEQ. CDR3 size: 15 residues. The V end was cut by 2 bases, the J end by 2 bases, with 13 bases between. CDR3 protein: CASSQTQGWTYEQYV. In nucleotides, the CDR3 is TGTGCCAGCAGCCAAACCCAAGGTTGGACCTACGAGCAGTACGTC.

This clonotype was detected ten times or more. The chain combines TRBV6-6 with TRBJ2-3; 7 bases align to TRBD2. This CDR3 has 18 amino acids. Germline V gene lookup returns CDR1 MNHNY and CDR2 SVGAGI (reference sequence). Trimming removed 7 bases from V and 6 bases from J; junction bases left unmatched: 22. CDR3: CASIPVLRLREQQDTQYF. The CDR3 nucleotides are TGTGCCAGCATCCCCGTCTTACGTTTGCGGGAGCAACAGGATACGCAGTATTTT.

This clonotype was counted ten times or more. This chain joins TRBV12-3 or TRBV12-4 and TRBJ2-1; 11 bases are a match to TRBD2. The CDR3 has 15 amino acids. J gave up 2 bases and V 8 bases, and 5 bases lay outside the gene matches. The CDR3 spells CASELAGGPYNEQFF. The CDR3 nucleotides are TGTGCCAGCGAGTTAGCGGGAGGGCCCTACAATGAGCAGTTCTTC.

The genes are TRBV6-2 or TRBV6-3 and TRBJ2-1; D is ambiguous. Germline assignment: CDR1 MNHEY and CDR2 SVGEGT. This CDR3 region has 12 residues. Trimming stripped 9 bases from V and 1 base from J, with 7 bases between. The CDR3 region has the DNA TGTGCCAGTTTTCAGTCCTACAATGAGCAGTTCTTC. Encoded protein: CASFQSYNEQFF.

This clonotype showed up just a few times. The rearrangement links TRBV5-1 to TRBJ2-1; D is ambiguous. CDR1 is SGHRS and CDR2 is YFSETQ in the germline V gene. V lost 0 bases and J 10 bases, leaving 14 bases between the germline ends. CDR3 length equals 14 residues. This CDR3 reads CASSLGSPLGEQFF. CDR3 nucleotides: TGCGCCAGCAGCTTGGGTTCTCCTTTGGGGGAGCAGTTCTTC.

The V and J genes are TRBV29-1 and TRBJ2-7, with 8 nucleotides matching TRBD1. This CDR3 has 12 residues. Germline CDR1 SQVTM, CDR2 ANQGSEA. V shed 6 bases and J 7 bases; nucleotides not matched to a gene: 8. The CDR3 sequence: CSVRDRSGEQYF. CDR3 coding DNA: TGCAGCGTCCGGGACAGGTCTGGAGAGCAGTACTTC.

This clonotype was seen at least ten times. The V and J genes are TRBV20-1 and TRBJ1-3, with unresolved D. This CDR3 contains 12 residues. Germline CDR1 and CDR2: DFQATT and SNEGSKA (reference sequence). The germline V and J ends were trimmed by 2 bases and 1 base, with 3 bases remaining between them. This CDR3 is CSARSSGNTIYF. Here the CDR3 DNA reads TGCAGTGCTAGAAGTTCTGGAAACACCATATATTTT.

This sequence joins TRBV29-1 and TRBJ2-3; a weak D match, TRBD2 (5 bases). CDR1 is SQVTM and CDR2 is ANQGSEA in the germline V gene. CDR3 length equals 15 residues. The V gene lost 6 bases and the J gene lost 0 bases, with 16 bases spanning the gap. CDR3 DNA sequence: TGCAGCGTCGGATTGGGCGGGCTTAGCACAGATACGCAGTATTTT. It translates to CSVGLGGLSTDTQYF.

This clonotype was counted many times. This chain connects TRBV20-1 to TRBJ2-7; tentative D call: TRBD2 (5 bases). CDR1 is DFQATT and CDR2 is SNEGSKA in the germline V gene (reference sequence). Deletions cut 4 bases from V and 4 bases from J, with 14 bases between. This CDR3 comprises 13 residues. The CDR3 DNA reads TGCAGTGCTACGGGCGGGCTATTTTACGAGCAGTACTTC. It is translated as CSATGGLFYEQYF.

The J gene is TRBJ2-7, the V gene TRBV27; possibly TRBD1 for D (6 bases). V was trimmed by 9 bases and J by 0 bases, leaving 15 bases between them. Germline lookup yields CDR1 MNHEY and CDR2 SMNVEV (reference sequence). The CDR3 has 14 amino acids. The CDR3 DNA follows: TGTGCCAGAAGGCCCCAAGGGGGCTCCTACGAGCAGTACGTC. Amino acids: CARRPQGGSYEQYV.

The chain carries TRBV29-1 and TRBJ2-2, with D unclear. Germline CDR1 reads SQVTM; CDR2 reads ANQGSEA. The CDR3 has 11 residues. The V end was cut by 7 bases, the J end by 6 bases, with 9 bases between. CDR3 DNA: TGCAGCGGAATCGAGGCCGGGGAGCTGTTTTTT. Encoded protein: CSGIEAGELFF.

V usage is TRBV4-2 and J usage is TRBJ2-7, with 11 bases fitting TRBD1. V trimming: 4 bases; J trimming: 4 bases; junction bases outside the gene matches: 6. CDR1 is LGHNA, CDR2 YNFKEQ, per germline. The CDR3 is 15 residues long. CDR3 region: CASSLRTGGFYEQYV. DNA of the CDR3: TGTGCCAGCAGCCTTCGGACAGGGGGCTTTTACGAGCAGTACGTC.

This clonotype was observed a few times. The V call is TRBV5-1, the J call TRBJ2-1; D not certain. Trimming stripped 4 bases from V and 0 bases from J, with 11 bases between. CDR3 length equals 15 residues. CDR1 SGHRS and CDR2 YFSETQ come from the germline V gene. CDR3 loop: CASSGPPSSYNEQFF. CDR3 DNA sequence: TGCGCCAGCAGCGGCCCCCCAAGCTCCTACAATGAGCAGTTCTTC.

The CDR3 loop is CASSQTSGVSYEQYF. As DNA, the CDR3 is TGTGCCAGCAGTCAGACTAGCGGGGTCTCCTACGAGCAGTACTTC. V usage is TRBV12-3 or TRBV12-4 and J usage is TRBJ2-7, with TRBD2 identical over 11 bases. V lost 5 bases and J lost 0; bases outside the gene matches: 3. This CDR3 region has 15 residues.

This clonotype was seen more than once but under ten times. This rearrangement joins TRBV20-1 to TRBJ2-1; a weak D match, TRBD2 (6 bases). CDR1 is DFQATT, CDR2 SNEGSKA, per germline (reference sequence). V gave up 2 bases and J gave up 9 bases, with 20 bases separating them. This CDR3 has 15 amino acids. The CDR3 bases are TGCAGTGCTAGACCTTCTACCGGGGGTCGATTTGAGCAGTTCTTC. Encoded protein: CSARPSTGGRFEQFF.

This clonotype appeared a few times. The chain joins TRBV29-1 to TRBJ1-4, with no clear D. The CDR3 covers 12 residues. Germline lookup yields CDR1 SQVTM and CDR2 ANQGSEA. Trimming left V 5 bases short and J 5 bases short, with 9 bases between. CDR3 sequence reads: CSVRGLNEKLFF. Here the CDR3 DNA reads TGCAGCGTTAGAGGGCTCAATGAAAAACTGTTTTTT.

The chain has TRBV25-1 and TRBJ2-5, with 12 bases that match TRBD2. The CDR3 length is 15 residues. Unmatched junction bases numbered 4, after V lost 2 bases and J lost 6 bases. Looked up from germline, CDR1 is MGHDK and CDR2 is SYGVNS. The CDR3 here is CASSEVTSGRKTQYF. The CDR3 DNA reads TGTGCCAGCAGTGAAGTAACTAGCGGGAGGAAGACCCAGTACTTC.

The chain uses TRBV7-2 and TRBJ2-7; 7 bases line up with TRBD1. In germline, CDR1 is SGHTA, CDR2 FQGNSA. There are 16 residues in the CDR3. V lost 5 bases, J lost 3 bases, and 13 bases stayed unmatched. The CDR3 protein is CASSRTGQLFDYEQYF. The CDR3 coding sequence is TGTGCCAGCAGCCGGACGGGACAGCTATTCGACTACGAGCAGTACTTC.